This T cell receptor beta chain was sequenced for a study of cytomegalovirus exposure and HLA in healthy donors. For the study at large: According to later analysis, the same platform produced the 90 to 150 validation and over 600 first-cohort repertoires.

Libraries were prepared by immunoSEQ multiplex PCR; TCRdb keeps only in-frame clonotypes and omits some of them. The sample includes 150,000 or so clones, around 84% of them seen just once. CDR1 and CDR2 (germline): LGHNT, FRNRAP. Trimming took 4 bases from V and 6 from J; bases not matched to a gene: 7. There are 16 residues in the CDR3. The donors belonged to the roughly 130-subject validation cohort, separate from the roughly 700-subject first cohort. This receptor was taken from a human donor in good health. The sample consisted of PBMCs. This chain uses TRBV12-5 with TRBJ2-1; 12 bases align to TRBD1. DNA for the CDR3: TGTGCTAGTGGTTCATCCGGGGGACAGGGGGCCAATGAGCAGTTCTTC. It codes for CASGSSGGQGANEQFF.